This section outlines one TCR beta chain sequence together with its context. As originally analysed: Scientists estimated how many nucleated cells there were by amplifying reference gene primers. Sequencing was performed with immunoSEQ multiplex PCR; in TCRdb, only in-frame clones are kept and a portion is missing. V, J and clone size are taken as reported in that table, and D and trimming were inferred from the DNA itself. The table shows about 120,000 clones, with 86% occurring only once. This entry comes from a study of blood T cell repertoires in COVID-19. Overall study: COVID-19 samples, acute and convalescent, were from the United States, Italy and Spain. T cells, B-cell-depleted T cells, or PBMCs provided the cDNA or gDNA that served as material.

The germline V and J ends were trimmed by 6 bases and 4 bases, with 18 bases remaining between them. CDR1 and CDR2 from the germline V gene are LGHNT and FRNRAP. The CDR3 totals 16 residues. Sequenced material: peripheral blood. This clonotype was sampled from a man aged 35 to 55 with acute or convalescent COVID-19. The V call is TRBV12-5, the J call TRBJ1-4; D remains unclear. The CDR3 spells CASGPSRSTGNEKLFF. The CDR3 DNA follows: TGTGCTAGTGGACCCTCTAGGAGTACGGGTAATGAAAAACTGTTTTTT.